This T cell receptor (beta chain) was profiled in a study of read filtering for tumor transcriptome and immune sequencing. Looking at the study overall: By R-ISS, stages I, II and III held about 8, 17 and 7 patients. Whole-transcriptome libraries were prepared after DNase treatment.

Molecular barcoded adaptors covering alpha/delta and beta/gamma chains were used on approximately 400 ng RNA. TCRdb redid the calling of the reads with MiXCR, one entry per CDR3 protein. Counted here are around 44,000 distinct CDR3 sequences, about an eighth occurring once; the ten biggest clones make up around 30%. There are many counts of this clonotype. The origin of this receptor is a donor aged 40 or over with multiple myeloma. What was sequenced was a population of CD138-negative cells sorted from bone marrow.

The CDR3: CAWSPPGRAFF. In DNA, the CDR3 is TGTGCCTGGAGTCCCCCGGGGCGAGCTTTCTTT. V is TRBV30 and J is TRBJ1-1; D possibly corresponds to TRBD1 (5 bases). V lost 2 bases to trimming and J lost 10 bases, with 11 bases between them. Germline V gene sequence: CDR1 GTSNPN, CDR2 SVGIG (reference sequence). The CDR3 is made up of 11 amino acids.